This TCR beta chain was retrieved from a study of cytomegalovirus exposure and HLA in healthy donors. Study summary: Falling in the Caucasian-associated ancestry cluster were about 80% of under 500 genotyped donors.

Study-level results: Later analysis placed DRB1 highest and HLA-C lowest in TCR association rates, which differed by HLA locus. Researchers reported in a later analysis that a missense DCLRE1C variant was tied to TCR beta V- and J-gene trimming.

Notes on this clone: The antigen is undetermined.

CDR3 size: 15 residues. Germline CDR1 and CDR2: SGHNT and YENEEA. The ends lost 5 bases at V and 7 bases at J; junction bases unmatched: 12. PCR used 60 Vbeta primers and 13 Jbeta primers. Clones were read by immunoSEQ multiplex PCR, and TCRdb kept only the in-frame ones, dropping some. In the table there are 150,000 to 250,000 clones, 75% to 85% of which are singletons. Sequencing used PBMCs. The sequence was collected from a girl aged 10 to 17 in good health and CMV-seropositive. V is TRBV11-3 and J is TRBJ2-5; 8 positions agree with TRBD1. CDR3 bases: TGTGCCAGCAGCGCCCGGACAGGGATTGGCGGGACCCAGTACTTC. It is translated as CASSARTGIGGTQYF.